The clone carrying this T cell receptor beta chain was detected a few times. No antigen is known for it. TCRdb re-called the reads through MiXCR, storing one row per CDR3 protein. The data show fewer than 200,000 distinct CDR3 sequences, with about a tenth seen just once and about 4.2% held by the top ten. V lost 4 bases, J lost 5 bases, and 10 bases lay in between. CDR3 length: 13 residues. In germline, CDR1 is SEHNR, CDR2 FQNEAQ (reference sequence). The data originate from a study of T cell repertoires in cytomegalovirus infection. Study context: Public TCR beta signatures marked donors with CMV infection and the matching HLA. Broader study findings: CMV carriers with the relevant HLA were identified by cumulative public TCR beta family frequency. In two of eight donors, the top clonotype was HLA-C-restricted CMV-specific.

This rearrangement joins TRBV7-9 to TRBJ2-3; D uncertain. The sample comprised PBMCs. This TCR was sampled from a human donor in good health (CMV status not recorded). Some clones in this sample may be carry-over from other donors' samples. DNA of the CDR3: TGTGCCAGCAGCTCCCGCCCCCAAGATACGCAGTATTTT. Protein product: CASSSRPQDTQYF.